This paragraph reports one TCR beta chain. This table comes from immunoSEQ multiplex PCR, and its TCRdb copy is limited to in-frame clones, with some not included. The sample consists of about 51,000 clones, over 80% of them appearing once. The sample is drawn from a study of T cell changes during pregnancy in multiple sclerosis. The source material was CD4+ T cells from peripheral blood mononuclear cells, sampled in the third trimester of pregnancy. This clonotype originated in a female donor with multiple sclerosis, enrolled in a pregnancy study.

The CDR3 DNA reads as TGTGCCAGCAGTTCCCTGGACAGCCTGAATCAGCCCCAGCATTTT. This gives the protein CASSSLDSLNQPQHF. The V call is TRBV28, the J call TRBJ1-5, with D possibly matching TRBD1 (6 bases). V was shortened by 4 bases and J by 4 bases, with 14 bases between the two germline ends. Germline lookup yields CDR1 MDHEN and CDR2 SYDVKM. The CDR3 sequence is 15 residues long.